The 29 T cell receptor beta chains reported below all come from one sample, sequenced in a study of shared clonotypes between healthy human individuals (dated by TCRdb to between 2020 and 2021). The library was produced with the immunoSEQ multiplex PCR assay. Imported from immuneACCESS, the table was reduced by TCRdb to in-frame sequences with V and J called. These copies leave out some clones; in studies compared against another copy, an unresolved V gene accounts for under half, and the cause of the remainder is not known. Across this sample there are about 2.1 million clones, with around 95% seen only once. Roughly 1.7% of the sample belongs to the ten largest clones. CD8 naive samples were CD45RO-negative cells positively selected for CCR7, giving a CD45RA+CCR7+ population that excluded TemRA cells. The sample taken for sequencing was naive CD8+ T cells from PBMCs. Taken with the paper, the label for cell subset or site translates to: CD45RA+CCR7+. Receptors originate from a man in his late teens or twenties in good health. Some clones in this sample may be carry-over from other donors' samples.

The J gene is TRBJ2-7, the V gene TRBV13; D gene ambiguous. This CDR3 comprises 14 residues. V was pared by 4 bases and J by 5 bases, with 15 bases between. Germline CDR1 reads PRHDT; CDR2 reads FYEKMQ (reference sequence). The CDR3 nucleotides are TGTGCCAGCAGCTCGCCGGAAGAACCGAACGAGCAGTACTTC. Residues: CASSSPEEPNEQYF. The whole variable domain, remainder taken from reference TRBV13 and TRBJ2-7, is AAGVIQSPRHLIKEKRETATLKCYPIPRHDTVYWYQQGPGQDPQFLISFYEKMQSDKGSIPDRFSAQQFSDYHSELNMSSLELGDSALYFCASSSPEEPNEQYFGPGTRLTVT.

V usage is TRBV6-5 and J usage is TRBJ2-7; TRBD2 agrees at 7 bases. Germline V lookup: CDR1 MNHEY, CDR2 SVGAGI. The junction had 4 bases not matched to a gene; V was cut back by 2 bases and J by 6 bases. This CDR3 spans 13 amino acids. The chain's CDR3 is CASSYGEGPEQYF. For the CDR3, the DNA is TGTGCCAGCAGTTACGGGGAGGGGCCCGAGCAGTACTTC.

A word on this clone: The sample holds other DNA sequences that translate to the same CDR3. The chain joins TRBV10-3 to TRBJ1-1, with D tentatively TRBD1 (5 bases). Germline values: CDR1 ENHRY, CDR2 SYGVKD. V shed 2 bases and J shed 0 bases, with 7 bases lying between them. The CDR3 covers 14 residues. CDR3 sequence reads: CAISEPGMNTEAFF. The DNA for the CDR3 is TGTGCCATCAGTGAGCCAGGGATGAACACTGAAGCTTTCTTT.

The chain employs TRBV5-1 and TRBJ1-1; 10 bases map to TRBD1. Trimming removed 2 bases from V and 4 bases from J; junction bases left unmatched: 8. The germline V gene encodes CDR1 SGHRS and CDR2 YFSETQ. The CDR3 has 16 amino acids. This CDR3 reads CASSLSGGTGATEAFF. The CDR3 region has the DNA TGCGCCAGCAGCTTAAGTGGTGGGACAGGGGCCACTGAAGCTTTCTTT.

The genes are TRBV11-2 and TRBJ2-7, with D tentatively TRBD2 (7 bases). Trimming took 8 bases from V and 6 from J, leaving 14 bases between them. CDR3 length: 12 residues. Germline V CDR1 and CDR2: SGHAT, FQNNGV. CDR3 loop: CASRRGLGEQYF. The CDR3, as DNA: TGTGCCAGCCGGCGGGGGCTCGGCGAGCAGTACTTC.

The genes are TRBV6-1 and TRBJ2-3; no firm D call. CDR1 is MNHNS, CDR2 SASEGT, per germline. CDR3 size: 14 residues. The V and J ends lost 2 bases and 7 bases respectively, with 13 bases between them. The DNA for the CDR3 is TGTGCCAGCAGTGAACCCGGGCTCGGACATACGCAGTATTTT. The encoded protein is CASSEPGLGHTQYF.

This clone came up a few times. Other DNA sequences in the same sample also yield this CDR3. The chain couples TRBV11-2 to TRBJ2-7; D remains ambiguous. This CDR3 comprises 10 residues. The germline gives CDR1 SGHAT, CDR2 FQNNGV. V was cut by 2 bases and J by 5 bases, with 1 base left in between. DNA of the CDR3: TGTGCCAGCAGCTTAAACGAGCAGTACTTC. This encodes CASSLNEQYF.

The chain is built from TRBV19 and TRBJ2-4; the D is unclear. The germline gives CDR1 LNHDA, CDR2 SQIVND (reference sequence). The CDR3 has 16 amino acids. The V and J ends lost 5 bases and 2 bases respectively, with 16 bases between them. The CDR3 bases are TGTGCCAGTAGTGCCCGGTGGGATGGGTCCAAAAACATTCAGTACTTC. It codes for CASSARWDGSKNIQYF.

V usage is TRBV5-6 and J usage is TRBJ1-5; possible D gene TRBD1, 6 bases. Germline assignment: CDR1 SGHDT and CDR2 YYEEEE. V gave up 2 bases and J gave up 3 bases, with 12 bases separating them. The CDR3 sequence is 15 residues long. The CDR3: CASSFGGLNNQPQHF. The CDR3 nucleotides read TGTGCCAGCAGCTTCGGGGGGCTGAACAATCAGCCCCAGCATTTT.

A word on this clone: Other DNA sequences from this sample encode an identical CDR3 as well. The chain recombines TRBV9 with TRBJ2-7; no clear D. The germline CDR1 and CDR2 sequences are SGDLS and YYNGEE. This CDR3 has 14 residues. The germline V and J ends were trimmed by 0 bases and 0 bases, with 7 bases remaining between them. This CDR3 reads CASSVAGFSYEQYF. The CDR3 DNA reads TGTGCCAGCAGCGTAGCCGGGTTCTCCTACGAGCAGTACTTC.

The chain carries TRBV7-9 and TRBJ2-7, with 7 bases identical to TRBD1. Trimming took 5 bases from V and 4 from J; bases not matched to a gene: 11. The germline V gene encodes CDR1 SEHNR and CDR2 FQNEAQ (reference sequence). The CDR3 sequence is 15 residues long. The CDR3 DNA reads as TGTGCCAGCAGCACGACCGGGACAGATTTTTACGAGCAGTACTTC. This codes for CASSTTGTDFYEQYF.

This clone was detected once. The chain employs TRBV6-1 and TRBJ1-1; the D gene is possibly TRBD1 (5 bases). CDR1 is MNHNS, CDR2 SASEGT, per germline. The CDR3 length is 15 residues. V was cut by 6 bases and J by 0 bases, with 14 bases left in between. CDR3: CASRRRDGLNTEAFF. The CDR3 nucleotides are TGTGCCAGCAGGAGACGGGACGGATTGAACACTGAAGCTTTCTTT.

The J gene is TRBJ2-3, the V gene TRBV30, with 14 bases that match TRBD2. The length of the CDR3 is 14 residues. Trimming took 4 bases from V and 5 from J; bases not matched to a gene: 2. The germline gives CDR1 GTSNPN, CDR2 SVGIG (reference sequence). For the CDR3, the DNA is TGTGCCTGGATTGGGACTAGCGGGAGAGATACGCAGTATTTT. It yields the protein CAWIGTSGRDTQYF.

The chain recombines TRBV7-9 with TRBJ2-7; TRBD1 aligns across 7 bases. The CDR3 spans 15 residues. Unmatched junction bases numbered 9, after V lost 5 bases and J lost 2 bases. Germline CDR1 and CDR2: SEHNR and FQNEAQ (reference sequence). CDR3 in amino acids: CASSGPGQTAYEQYF. Here the CDR3 DNA reads TGTGCCAGCAGCGGACCGGGACAGACAGCCTACGAGCAGTACTTC.

About this clone: The same CDR3 arises from other DNA sequences in this sample as well. The chain has TRBV28 and TRBJ2-7; maybe TRBD1 (6 bases). Trimming took off 3 bases at V and 2 bases at J, with 8 bases between the two ends. Germline V gives CDR1 MDHEN, CDR2 SYDVKM. This CDR3 spans 13 amino acids. CDR3 amino acids: CASSFGGPYEQYF. In nucleotides, the CDR3 is TGTGCCAGCAGTTTTGGGGGCCCCTACGAGCAGTACTTC.

The gene calls are TRBV7-8 and TRBJ2-1; 7 nucleotides agree with TRBD2. The CDR3 is 15 residues long. The germline V gene encodes CDR1 SGHVS and CDR2 FQNEAQ. Trimming took 5 bases from V and 4 from J; bases not matched to a gene: 8. CDR3 in DNA: TGTGCCAGCAGCATCGGGAGGAATAAGTACAATGAGCAGTTCTTC. The encoded protein is CASSIGRNKYNEQFF.

J is TRBJ2-1 and V is TRBV6-6; a possible D gene is TRBD2 (6 bases). Between the trimmed V and J ends, which lost 4 bases and 0 bases, there was a span of 10 bases. The CDR3 is 15 amino acids. Germline-derived CDR1 and CDR2 are MNHNY and SVGAGI (reference sequence). CDR3 sequence (DNA): TGTGCCAGCAGTTTAATGGGGGGCTCCTACAATGAGCAGTTCTTC. Protein: CASSLMGGSYNEQFF.

The sample holds one count of this clone. V and J are TRBV7-3 and TRBJ2-1; the D is unclear. The CDR3 covers 15 residues. V was clipped by 5 bases and J by 0 bases, with 11 bases between them. Germline assignment: CDR1 SGHTA and CDR2 FQGTGA. CDR3 nucleotide sequence: TGTGCCAGCAGCCTGTTTGGGATCTCCTACAATGAGCAGTTCTTC. It is translated as CASSLFGISYNEQFF.

The chain links TRBV6-5 to TRBJ2-1; a possible D gene is TRBD2 (5 bases). In germline, CDR1 is MNHEY, CDR2 SVGAGI. V was trimmed by 5 bases and J by 7 bases, leaving 18 bases between them. This CDR3 has 15 amino acids. The CDR3 sequence is CASSPRLGEKNEQFF. The CDR3 DNA is TGTGCCAGCAGTCCTAGGCTCGGGGAGAAAAATGAGCAGTTCTTC.

The chain recombines TRBV4-3 with TRBJ2-2; TRBD2 matches 7 bases. Germline V gene data show CDR1 as LGHNA and CDR2 as YSLEER. V gave up 0 bases and J gave up 2 bases; unmatched junction bases: 6. The CDR3 covers 17 residues. DNA of the CDR3: TGCGCCAGCAGCCAAGACGAGACTAGCCTTAACACCGGGGAGCTGTTTTTT. Its protein product is CASSQDETSLNTGELFF.

CDR3 bases: TGTGCCAGCAGATTCCCGGGGAGCTCCTACGAGCAGTACTTC. Protein product: CASRFPGSSYEQYF. The chain combines TRBV27 with TRBJ2-7; D perhaps matches TRBD2 (5 bases). The CDR3 has 14 amino acids. Germline V gene sequence: CDR1 MNHEY, CDR2 SMNVEV (reference sequence). V lost 6 bases and J 0 bases, leaving 12 bases between the germline ends.

To note about this clone: Compared with germline, one end of the junction differs, possibly owing to a read error. This chain joins TRBV28 and TRBJ2-1; D might be TRBD1 or TRBD2, each matching 6 bases. CDR1 is MDHEN, CDR2 SYDVKM, per germline. The CDR3 spans 16 residues. The CDR3 DNA reads as TGTGCCAGCAGGATTCGGGGGCATCTCTCCCACAATGAGCAGTTCTTC. Its translation is CASRIRGHLSHNEQFF.

The chain recombines TRBV9 with TRBJ2-7, with D possibly being TRBD1 or TRBD2 (5 bases each). Germline assignment: CDR1 SGDLS and CDR2 YYNGEE. This CDR3 has 17 amino acids. V was clipped by 2 bases and J by 5 bases, with 23 bases between them. The CDR3 sequence: CASSVGPPGTLIHEQYF. CDR3 sequence (DNA): TGTGCCAGCAGCGTGGGCCCCCCCGGGACCCTGATTCACGAGCAGTACTTC.

The gene calls are TRBV7-3 and TRBJ1-5; 7 nucleotides match TRBD1. CDR1 SGHTA and CDR2 FQGTGA come from the germline V gene. The CDR3 contains 17 residues. With V trimmed by 5 bases and J by 0 bases, 10 bases remained unmatched. The CDR3 spells CASSPSGTDYSNQPQHF. In DNA form, the CDR3 reads TGTGCCAGCAGCCCCTCCGGGACAGACTATAGCAATCAGCCCCAGCATTTT.

V gene TRBV4-3 combines with J gene TRBJ1-5; TRBD1 might be the D (6 bases). The CDR3 loop spans 15 amino acids. Germline V gene data show CDR1 as LGHNA and CDR2 as YSLEER. Trimming took off 0 bases at V and 7 bases at J, with 13 bases between the two ends. In nucleotides, the CDR3 is TGCGCCAGCAGCCAAGATCAAGAGCAGGGGCAGCCCCAGCATTTT. Residues: CASSQDQEQGQPQHF.

The V gene is TRBV25-1, the J gene TRBJ1-4, with D unclear. Deletions cut 8 bases from V and 6 bases from J, with 13 bases between. The CDR3 has 13 residues. The germline V gene encodes CDR1 MGHDK and CDR2 SYGVNS. Written as DNA, the CDR3 is TGTGCCAGCCAGGCGGGGATCGATGAAAAACTGTTTTTT. Amino acid sequence: CASQAGIDEKLFF.

With regard to this clone: This same CDR3 is encoded by further DNA sequences in the sample. V and J are TRBV30 and TRBJ1-1; 12 bases match TRBD1. Germline values: CDR1 GTSNPN, CDR2 SVGIG (reference sequence). Unmatched junction bases numbered 0, after V lost 5 bases and J lost 2 bases. The CDR3 spans 13 residues. CDR3 nucleotides: TGTGCCTGGGGGACAGGGGGCAACACTGAAGCTTTCTTT. It is translated as CAWGTGGNTEAFF.

This rearrangement joins TRBV6-1 to TRBJ1-1; D possibly corresponds to TRBD1 (5 bases). The CDR3 has 12 residues. V lost 6 bases to trimming and J lost 8 bases, with 13 bases between them. Germline lookup yields CDR1 MNHNS and CDR2 SASEGT. The DNA for the CDR3 is TGTGCCAGCAGGACCCCGGGGGTAGAAGCTTTCTTT. Protein: CASRTPGVEAFF.

This clone showed up just a few times. The chain uses TRBV14 and TRBJ1-1; D is unclear. The CDR3 extends over 13 amino acids. Germline-derived CDR1 and CDR2 are SGHDN and FVKESK. The V end lost 1 base, the J end lost 6 bases, and 9 bases lay between the germline ends. The CDR3 loop is CASSQGVRAEAFF. For the CDR3, the DNA is TGTGCCAGCAGCCAAGGGGTGCGCGCTGAAGCTTTCTTT.